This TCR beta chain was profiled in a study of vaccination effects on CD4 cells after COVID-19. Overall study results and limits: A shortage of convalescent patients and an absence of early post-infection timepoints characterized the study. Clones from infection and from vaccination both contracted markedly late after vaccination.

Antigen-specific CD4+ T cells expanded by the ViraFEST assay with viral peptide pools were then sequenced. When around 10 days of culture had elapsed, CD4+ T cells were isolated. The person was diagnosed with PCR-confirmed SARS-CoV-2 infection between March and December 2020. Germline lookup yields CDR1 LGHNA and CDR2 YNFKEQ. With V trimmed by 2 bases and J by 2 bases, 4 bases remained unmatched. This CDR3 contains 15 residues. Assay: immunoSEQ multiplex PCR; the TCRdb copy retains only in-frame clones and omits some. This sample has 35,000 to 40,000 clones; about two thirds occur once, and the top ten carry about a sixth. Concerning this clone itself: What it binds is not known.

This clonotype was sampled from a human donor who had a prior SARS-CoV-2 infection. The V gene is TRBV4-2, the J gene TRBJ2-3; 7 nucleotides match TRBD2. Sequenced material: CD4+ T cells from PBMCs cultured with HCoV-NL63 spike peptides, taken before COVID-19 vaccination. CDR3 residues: CASSQLSGVTDTQYF. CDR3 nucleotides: TGTGCCAGCAGCCAACTAAGCGGGGTCACAGATACGCAGTATTTT.